The source of this T cell receptor (beta chain) is a study of blood T cells in healthy people across ages (dated by TCRdb to the mid-2010s). Study-level background: In model experiments, template switching captured about one uniquely barcoded TCR beta cDNA molecule for every two T cells. The study measured age-related changes in TCR beta repertoire diversity using deep sequencing normalized with unique cDNA molecular identifiers. The donors were divided into four age groups: young (average about 15 years), middle-aged (approximately 39), aged (about 60) and long-lived (about 84). Using the same blood draw, the study looked at two additional independent replicas of 1 million unique cDNA reads for two donors, one aged 18 to 29 and the other aged 80 or older.

On this clonotype itself: Its antigen remains undetermined. Base qualities are not at hand, and no much larger clone is one base apart.

What the study reported, not specific to this receptor: Conclusive comparison of naive and antigen-experienced compartments was prevented by the profiling of bulk unsorted PBMCs. Estimates of total diversity from one million sequenced T cells were regarded as lower bounds and underestimates. The percentage of naive T cells measured by flow cytometry correlated strongly with observed TCR beta diversity. The long-lived group showed more naive CD4+ T cells, fewer expanded clones and increased TCR diversity than the aged group, suggesting age selection. Because the CMV infection status of the donors was unknown, age-related changes in expanded clonotypes may potentially have been confounded. Observed TCR beta diversity per million T cells fell roughly linearly with age, and a significant reduction was already apparent by age around 44.

The library was obtained by 5' RACE. TCRdb lists the instrument as Illumina HiSeq 2500. A second PCR of roughly 7 to 11 cycles was performed with a sample-barcoded 5' primer and a J-beta primer mix. A template-switch 5' adaptor carrying 12 random nucleotides introduced a unique molecular identifier onto each TCR beta cDNA molecule. Each sample yielded at least 2.5 million CDR3-containing paired-end reads. All of the RNA was converted into first-strand cDNA using the Mint cDNA synthesis kit, with a TRBC-specific oligonucleotide serving as the primer. After uracil-DNA glycosylase treatment, a first 18-cycle PCR used universal primers M1SS and BC2_uni_R on all cDNA. For the original study's pipeline: For normalization, 1 million high-quality reads, each with a distinct molecular identifier, were randomly selected from each sample. Instead of being binned into consensus sequences, reads that shared molecular identifiers were thrown out. MiTCR, run with a Q25 quality threshold and the strictest error-elimination algorithm, handled CDR3 identification, clonotype clustering and error correction. A nonparametric unseen species model with Euler transformation was used to estimate a lower bound on total TCR beta diversity. The raw public data were reprocessed by TCRdb itself: fastp quality trimming at Q25, MiXCR clonotype calling, in-frame beta chains only. Each entry merges the rows of one CDR3 protein and shows their most common DNA and genes. The V and J calls reflect TCRdb's pipeline rather than the authors' work. In this sample the table shows hundreds of thousands of distinct CDR3 sequences, about 25% of which occur a single time. The top ten hold 9.4% of the sample.

Donors were a few dozen systemically healthy Caucasian individuals from Russia aged 6 to 90 years. Each donor gave 8 to 10 milliliters of peripheral blood, drawn into EDTA-treated Vacutainer tubes. PBMCs were isolated by Ficoll-Paque density-gradient centrifugation, with at least 6.5 million obtained per sample. Trizol reagent was used to extract total RNA from the PBMCs, yielding at least 5.5 micrograms per sample. For every donor, flow cytometry on a PBMC aliquot measured the percentage of naive CD45RAhigh/CD27high T cells. Based on the germline V gene, the CDR1 and CDR2 sequences are MDHEN and SYDVKM. There are 16 amino acids in the CDR3, from cysteine to phenylalanine inclusive. The only DNA kept is the CDR3, 48 bases in frame from the first base. This sample was also put to use in a study of T cells of mothers and their children. From the second report: Nine systemically healthy Caucasian individuals served as donors, namely three mothers together with their six children. cDNA synthesis used all of the extracted RNA, with approximately 1.6 ug of RNA in each 15 ul reaction. Sample barcodes and 2-4 random nucleotides were added via the M1S primer in the second PCR. More than 9 million TCR beta CDR3 reads were obtained from each mother, and roughly 3.1 million reads were obtained from each child. Thymic selection shapes the output of TCR recombination in a similar way in related and unrelated pairs, and inherited differences have a minor effect. Related mother-child pairs always showed normalized repertoire overlap that was slightly higher than in unrelated mother-child pairs, though the difference was never significant. No persistent microchimeric T cell clones were found, with a detection sensitivity of 85 to 100 clones per million clonotypes. The study used deep NGS to compare TCR beta repertoires of mothers and children, seeking features distinguishing related mother-child pairs from unrelated individuals. On average, the children were roughly 10 +/- 4 years old, while the mothers were 40 +/- 4 years old. After adapter ligation with NEBNext reagents, the libraries were sequenced on Illumina HiSeq 2000 with 100+100 nt paired-end reads. Mother and child libraries were prepared a month apart and sequenced in separate runs to prevent cross-contamination. For each donor, between about 500,000 and 2,200,000 distinct TCR beta clonotypes were identified. Naive TCR beta clonotypes were estimated from low-frequency clonotypes matched to each donor's FACS-determined naive share, without sorting.

The chain is assembled from TRBV28 and TRBJ2-5; the D gene is not confidently resolved. The closer fit of TRBJ2-7 to the DNA end suggests the J call may be wrong. The sequencing sample was made of blood. This clonotype originated in a boy aged 10-17 years in good health. The CDR3 region reads CASSLNRTWVSYEQYF. The DNA sequence is as follows: TGTGCCAGCAGTTTAAACAGAACTTGGGTCTCCTACGAGCAGTACTTC.